This T cell receptor (beta chain) was found in a study of Graves' ophthalmopathy and Graves' hyperthyroidism. The CDR3 extends over 11 amino acids. Germline-derived CDR1 and CDR2 are DFQATT and SNEGSKA (reference sequence). Study results and limitations: Between ophthalmopathy and stable hyperthyroidism, a 13-signature model drew a separation with approximately 87% sensitivity and 75% to 82% specificity.

Points on this clonotype: Its antigen is unidentified.

TCR beta CDR3 amplification used RNA transcripts. First-round RT-PCR used HTBI primers; second-round multiplex PCR followed. TCRdb analysed the multiplex PCR reads with MiXCR anew, one entry per CDR3 protein. The data show around 520,000 distinct CDR3 sequences, with approximately 37% seen just once and 4% to 5% held by the top ten. What was sequenced was peripheral blood or thyroid tissue (not recorded which). The TCR was taken from an adult man with Graves' hyperthyroidism. The chain links TRBV20-1 to TRBJ2-7, with TRBD2 matching over 10 bases. Near its end, the DNA agrees better with TRBJ2-4, so the J call may be wrong. The CDR3 region has the DNA TGCAGCACTAGCGGGACTGACATTCAGTACTTC. Its protein product is CSTSGTDIQYF.